One sample yielded the 11 T cell receptor beta chains listed below, sequenced in a study of cytomegalovirus exposure and HLA in healthy donors. The PCR employed 60 Vbeta primers together with 13 Jbeta primers. TCRdb's table, derived via immunoSEQ multiplex PCR, lists solely in-frame clones and lacks some. The repertoire holds over 45,000 clones, with about 84% as singletons. Sequences were obtained from PBMCs. The receptors originated from a female donor in good health and CMV-seronegative.

CDR3 sequence: CASRAGFNEQFF. CDR3 DNA: TGTGCCAGCAGGGCAGGGTTCAATGAGCAGTTCTTC. The chain is built from TRBV7-9 and TRBJ2-1; D is possibly TRBD1 (5 bases). Germline CDR1 is SEHNR and CDR2 is FQNEAQ (reference sequence). The CDR3 covers 12 residues. Trimming removed 6 bases from V and 6 bases from J, with 9 bases in between.

This rearrangement joins TRBV7-2 to TRBJ1-2; 8 nucleotides agree with TRBD1. Germline trimming cut 5 bases from V and 7 bases from J; bases unmatched to any gene: 9. The germline gives CDR1 SGHTA, CDR2 FQGNSA. This CDR3 is built from 14 residues. DNA of the CDR3: TGTGCCAGCAGCCAAGACAGGGGAATTGGTGGCTACACCTTC. Translated: CASSQDRGIGGYTF.

The J gene is TRBJ2-7, the V gene TRBV7-3, with D possibly matching TRBD1 (6 bases). Germline loops: CDR1 SGHTA, CDR2 FQGTGA. This CDR3 is built from 15 residues. Trimming removed 2 bases from V and 5 bases from J, with 16 bases in between. The CDR3 sequence is CASSLLPQGPHEQYF. CDR3 sequence (DNA): TGTGCCAGCAGCTTACTTCCCCAGGGGCCCCACGAGCAGTACTTC.

The chain carries TRBV5-6 and TRBJ2-3; TRBD2 matches 8 bases. The ends lost 3 bases at V and 0 bases at J; junction bases unmatched: 9. This CDR3 has 17 amino acids. The V gene's germline CDR1 is SGHDT and CDR2 YYEEEE. In DNA form, the CDR3 reads TGTGCCAGCAGCTCCTACGTCGGGGGGGGAAGCACAGATACGCAGTATTTT. Protein product: CASSSYVGGGSTDTQYF.

The CDR3 here is CASSPDRVLSYEQYF. CDR3 nucleotides: TGTGCCAGCAGCCCGGACAGGGTCCTCTCCTACGAGCAGTACTTC. V is TRBV5-4 and J is TRBJ2-7, with 8 bases matching TRBD1. The CDR3 is 15 residues long. The junction had 6 bases not matched to a gene; V was cut back by 4 bases and J by 0 bases. Germline V gene sequence: CDR1 SGHNT, CDR2 YYREEE (reference sequence).

This chain connects TRBV6-5 to TRBJ1-2; the D gene is possibly TRBD1 (6 bases). This CDR3 has 14 residues. Germline assignment: CDR1 MNHEY and CDR2 SVGAGI. Trimming removed 6 bases from V and 0 bases from J, with 11 bases in between. Written as DNA, the CDR3 is TGTGCCAGCAGGTTACAGGGCACTAACTATGGCTACACCTTC. Amino acid sequence: CASRLQGTNYGYTF.

This chain joins TRBV29-1 and TRBJ1-2, with 7 bases lining up with TRBD1. Looked up from germline, CDR1 is SQVTM and CDR2 is ANQGSEA. Germline trimming cut 8 bases from V and 4 bases from J; bases unmatched to any gene: 7. The CDR3 has 12 residues. In DNA form, the CDR3 reads TGCAGCTTCCGGACAGGCGGCTATGGCTACACCTTC. This translates into CSFRTGGYGYTF. The entire variable domain, with the rest obtained from reference TRBV29-1 and TRBJ1-2, is as follows: SAVISQKPSRDICQRGTSLTIQCQVDSQVTMMFWYRQQPGQSLTLIATANQGSEATYESGFVIDKFPISRPNLTFSTLTVSNMSPEDSSIYLCSFRTGGYGYTFGSGTRLTVV.

The chain has TRBV6-6 and TRBJ2-5, with D tentatively TRBD2 (7 bases). This CDR3 is 11 amino acids long. Per germline, CDR1 MNHNY and CDR2 SVGAGI (reference sequence). The CDR3 DNA sequence: TGTGCAGGGGGGGATCGAGAGACCCAGTACTTC. Amino acids: CAGGDRETQYF.

This chain joins TRBV6-5 and TRBJ2-4; TRBD1 agrees at 8 bases. Germline loops: CDR1 MNHEY, CDR2 SVGAGI. The V gene end was trimmed by 4 bases and the J gene end by 1 base; junction bases not matched to a gene: 0. This CDR3 has 14 residues. CDR3 in amino acids: CASSWTGAKNIQYF. The CDR3 DNA is TGTGCCAGCAGTTGGACAGGGGCCAAAAACATTCAGTACTTC.

The chain combines TRBV7-8 with TRBJ2-1; a weak D match, TRBD2 (5 bases). Trimming removed 0 bases from V and 0 bases from J, with 15 bases in between. This CDR3 comprises 18 residues. The V gene's germline CDR1 is SGHVS and CDR2 FQNEAQ. The CDR3 DNA reads TGTGCCAGCAGCTTAGCGGGGAGCGGTAAACCCTCCTACAATGAGCAGTTCTTC. Protein sequence: CASSLAGSGKPSYNEQFF.

This clone was seen only once. The CDR3 nucleotides read TGTGCTACCAAAGGGAGACAGGCCCCGAACACCGGGGAGCTGTTTTTT. Protein sequence: CATKGRQAPNTGELFF. The genes are TRBV19 and TRBJ2-2; maybe TRBD1 (6 bases). CDR3 length: 16 amino acids. Germline assignment: CDR1 LNHDA and CDR2 SQIVND (reference sequence). Based on the CDR3 plus reference TRBV19 and TRBJ2-2, the full variable domain is DGGITQSPKYLFRKEGQNVTLSCEQNLNHDAMYWYRQDPGQGLRLIYYSQIVNDFQKGDIAEGYSVSREKKESFPLTVTSAQKNPTAFYLCATKGRQAPNTGELFFGEGSRLTVL.